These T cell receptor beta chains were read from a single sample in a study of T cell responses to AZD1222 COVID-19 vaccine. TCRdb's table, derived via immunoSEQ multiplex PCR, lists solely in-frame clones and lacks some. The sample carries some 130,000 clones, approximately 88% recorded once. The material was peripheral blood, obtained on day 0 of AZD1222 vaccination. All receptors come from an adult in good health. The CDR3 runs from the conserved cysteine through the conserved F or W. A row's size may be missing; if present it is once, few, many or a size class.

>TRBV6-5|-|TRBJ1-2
CASTFGGAPFYGYTF
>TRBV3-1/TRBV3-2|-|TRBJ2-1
CASSPQKARPSGGNNEQFF
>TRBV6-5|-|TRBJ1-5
CASRGESSNQPQHF
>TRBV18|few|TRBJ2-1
CASSPGGASYNEQFF
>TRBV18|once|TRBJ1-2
CASSPTRAGITSSYGYTF
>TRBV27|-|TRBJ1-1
CASSPDRGLGNTEAFF
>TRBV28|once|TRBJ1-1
CASSSLTGFVTEAFF
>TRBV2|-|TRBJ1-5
CASSERGPNQPQHF
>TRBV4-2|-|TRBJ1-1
CASSPTLGGMGANTEAFF
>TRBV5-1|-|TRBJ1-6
CASSPGAGSPLHF
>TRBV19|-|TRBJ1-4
CASASTGGKGKLFF
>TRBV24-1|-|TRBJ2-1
CATSDFRLGSNEQFF
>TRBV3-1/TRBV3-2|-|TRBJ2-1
CASSHGRNGAQFF
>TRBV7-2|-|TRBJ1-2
CASSLGPLDYGYTF
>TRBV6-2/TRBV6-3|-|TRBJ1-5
CASSYLPGQGRNQPQHF
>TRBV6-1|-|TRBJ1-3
CASSDSTSRLAASGNTIYF
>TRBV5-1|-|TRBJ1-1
CASTRSEFNTEAFF
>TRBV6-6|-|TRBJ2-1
CASFEVSYNEQFF
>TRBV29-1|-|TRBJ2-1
CSANGQGITNEQFF
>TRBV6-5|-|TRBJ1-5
CASGGNREQPQHF
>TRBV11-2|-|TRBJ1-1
CASSFRPNTEAFF
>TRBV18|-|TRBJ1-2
CASSPQTGLLSGYTF
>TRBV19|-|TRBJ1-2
CASSTGTGNNYGYTF
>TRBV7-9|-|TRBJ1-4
CASSSYREATEKLFF
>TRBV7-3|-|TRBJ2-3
CASAAQGSDTQYF
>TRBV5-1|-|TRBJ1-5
CASRQGTTRNQPQHF
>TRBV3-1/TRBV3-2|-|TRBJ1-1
CASSQLGDTEAFF
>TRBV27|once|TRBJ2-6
CASLGGGLGANVLTF
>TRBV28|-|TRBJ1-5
CASSRRTDSNQPQHF
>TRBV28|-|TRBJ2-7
CASSFLDRLSYEQYF
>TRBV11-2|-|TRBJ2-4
CASSPWEGQNIQYF
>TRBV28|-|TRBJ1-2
CASSLYGPGKSNGYTF
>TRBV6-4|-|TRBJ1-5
CASSEGQGNQPQHF
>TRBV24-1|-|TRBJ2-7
CATSAGGSTGFEQYF
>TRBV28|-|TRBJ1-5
CASSSLGGGNQPQHF
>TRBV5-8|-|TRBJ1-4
CASSLGDRAGEKLFF
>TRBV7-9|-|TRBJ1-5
CASSSISSGNQPQHF
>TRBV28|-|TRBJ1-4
CASSPTGFNEKLFF
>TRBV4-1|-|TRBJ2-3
CASSQAQGIRGDTQYF
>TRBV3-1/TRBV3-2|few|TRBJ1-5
CASSSLGQGGNQPQHF
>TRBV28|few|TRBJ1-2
CASRGQPNYGYTF
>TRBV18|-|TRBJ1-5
CASSPGLSALEQHF